One and the same sample provided the 16 T cell receptor beta chains below, sequenced in a study of Tregs in tolerant kidney transplant recipients. Method: immunoSEQ multiplex PCR; TCRdb's copy keeps in-frame clones and lacks some. The repertoire consists of about 240,000 clones, with about 80% occurring once and the leading ten covering less than 0.75%. Sample: CD4+ T cells from blood. The receptors come from a human donor in good health.

The chain has TRBV29-1 and TRBJ1-2; D gene ambiguous. The V gene lost 1 base and the J gene lost 7 bases, with 7 bases spanning the gap. Germline V CDR1 and CDR2: SQVTM, ANQGSEA. The CDR3 totals 11 residues. DNA for the CDR3: TGCAGCGTTGAAGGAGAGGGTGGCTACACCTTC. It encodes CSVEGEGGYTF.

The gene calls are TRBV5-4 and TRBJ2-7, with D uncertain. Germline V gives CDR1 SGHNT, CDR2 YYREEE (reference sequence). The CDR3 contains 12 residues. V was trimmed by 3 bases and J by 6 bases, leaving 10 bases between them. In DNA form, the CDR3 reads TGTGCCAGCAGCTCCATTTACTTCGAGCAGTACTTC. The encoded protein is CASSSIYFEQYF.

J is TRBJ2-5 and V is TRBV6-6; D might be TRBD1 or TRBD2, each matching 7 bases. The tail of the sequence fits TRBJ2-7 better, so the J call may be wrong. This CDR3 is 14 amino acids long. CDR1 and CDR2 from the germline V gene are MNHNY and SVGAGI (reference sequence). As DNA, the CDR3 is TGTGCCAGTAGGCAGGGGGGGACGTACTACGAGCAGTACTTC. Protein product: CASRQGGTYYEQYF.

The rearrangement links TRBV7-2 to TRBJ2-3, with TRBD2 matching 10 bases. This CDR3 is built from 15 residues. CDR1 is SGHTA and CDR2 is FQGNSA in the germline V gene. The V gene end was trimmed by 7 bases and the J gene end by 4 bases; junction bases not matched to a gene: 8. The CDR3 here is CASIRGLAIPDTQYF. The CDR3 DNA follows: TGTGCCAGCATCAGGGGACTAGCGATACCAGATACGCAGTATTTT.

The chain links TRBV30 to TRBJ2-3; 8 positions agree with TRBD1. The CDR3 has 15 residues. The V gene end was trimmed by 4 bases and the J gene end by 2 bases; junction bases not matched to a gene: 8. Germline V lookup: CDR1 GTSNPN, CDR2 SVGIG (reference sequence). The CDR3 coding sequence is TGTGCCTGGACCGGACAGGGAATCTTCACAGATACGCAGTATTTT. This sequence encodes CAWTGQGIFTDTQYF. The full variable domain, its missing parts supplied by reference TRBV30 and TRBJ2-3, is SQTIHQWPATLVQPVGSPLSLECTVEGTSNPNLYWYRQAAGRGLQLLFYSVGIGQISSEVPQNLSASRPQDRQFILSSKKLLLSDSGFYLCAWTGQGIFTDTQYFGPGTRLTVL.

This chain joins TRBV4-2 and TRBJ2-7, with TRBD2 matching 11 bases. Germline V gives CDR1 LGHNA, CDR2 YNFKEQ. Unmatched junction bases numbered 10, after V lost 5 bases and J lost 4 bases. The CDR3 length is 16 residues. For the CDR3, the DNA is TGTGCCAGCAGCAAGGAACCGGGACTAGCGGAATACGAGCAGTACTTC. Protein: CASSKEPGLAEYEQYF.

This clone was seen a single time. The V call is TRBV18, the J call TRBJ2-5; D may be TRBD1 (6 bases). The CDR3 sequence is 16 residues long. Germline CDR1 reads KGHSH; CDR2 reads LQKENI. Trimming took off 3 bases at V and 4 bases at J, with 18 bases between the two ends. The CDR3 DNA reads TGTGCCAGCTCACCTTCGGCACAGGGAACGGGAGAGACCCAGTACTTC. The encoded protein is CASSPSAQGTGETQYF.

This chain connects TRBV18 to TRBJ1-2; D might be TRBD1 (6 bases). This CDR3 is built from 15 residues. The V gene's germline CDR1 is KGHSH and CDR2 LQKENI. Trimming cost V 3 bases and J 0 bases, with 11 bases left between them. The CDR3 region has the DNA TGTGCCAGCTCACCCGGACAGACCGCTAACTATGGCTACACCTTC. It codes for CASSPGQTANYGYTF.

The rearrangement uses TRBV2 and TRBJ2-5, with TRBD1 matching over 9 bases. The germline V gene has CDR1 SNHLY and CDR2 FYNNEI. V dropped 6 bases and J dropped 3; count of bases not matched to a gene: 5. There are 14 residues in the CDR3. The CDR3 region has the DNA TGTGCCAGCAGGAGGGACAGGGCCGAAGAGACCCAGTACTTC. Translating it yields CASRRDRAEETQYF.

The J gene is TRBJ2-7, the V gene TRBV27, with 9 bases matching TRBD1. Germline V gene data show CDR1 as MNHEY and CDR2 as SMNVEV (reference sequence). This CDR3 has 16 residues. Trimming took 5 bases from V and 4 from J; bases not matched to a gene: 12. The CDR3 loop reads CASSPGTGTPPYEQYF. CDR3 DNA: TGTGCCAGCAGTCCCGGGACAGGGACACCGCCTTACGAGCAGTACTTC.

This clone has a single count. The rearrangement links TRBV10-3 to TRBJ2-7; no definite D call. The germline CDR1 and CDR2 sequences are ENHRY and SYGVKD. With 6 bases removed from V and 4 bases from J, the gap between germline ends came to 13 bases. CDR3 length equals 13 residues. CDR3 residues: CAISPLGPYEQYF. The CDR3 nucleotides are TGTGCCATCAGCCCCCTTGGACCGTACGAGCAGTACTTC.

This clone has more than one count but fewer than ten. V usage is TRBV11-2 and J usage is TRBJ2-1, with D hard to call. CDR3 length: 14 residues. The germline V gene encodes CDR1 SGHAT and CDR2 FQNNGV. Trimming cost V 1 base and J 7 bases, with 11 bases left between them. The CDR3 DNA reads TGTGCCAGCAGCTTAGGGCAGCCAACGAATGAGCAGTTCTTC. Protein sequence: CASSLGQPTNEQFF.

CDR3 coding DNA: TGTGCCAGCAGTTACTCGGGGGCTGGTAAGAGTGGCTACACCTTC. Translation: CASSYSGAGKSGYTF. V is TRBV6-6 and J is TRBJ1-2; TRBD1 is a possible D gene (6 bases). Trimming took 0 bases from V and 7 from J, leaving 15 bases between them. CDR1 is MNHNY, CDR2 SVGAGI, per germline (reference sequence). The CDR3 contains 15 residues.

V gene TRBV6-1 combines with J gene TRBJ1-1; no definite D call. The CDR3 contains 17 residues. The germline CDR1 and CDR2 sequences are MNHNS and SASEGT. With 4 bases removed from V and 2 bases from J, the gap between germline ends came to 20 bases. CDR3 residues: CASSAQDPTLANTEAFF. CDR3 in DNA: TGTGCCAGCAGTGCCCAGGACCCCACTTTAGCAAACACTGAAGCTTTCTTT.

This chain links TRBV7-3 with TRBJ2-1; 10 nucleotides line up with TRBD2. The CDR3 sequence is 15 residues long. The trim removed 5 bases at V and 7 bases at J, leaving 8 bases unmatched. The germline gives CDR1 SGHTA, CDR2 FQGTGA. For the CDR3, the DNA is TGTGCCAGCAGCCCCCAAAGCGGGGGGGGAAATGAGCAGTTCTTC. Its protein product is CASSPQSGGGNEQFF.

The rearrangement uses TRBV5-4 and TRBJ2-1, with TRBD1 matching over 9 bases. Germline trimming cut 0 bases from V and 4 bases from J; bases unmatched to any gene: 5. Germline-derived CDR1 and CDR2 are SGHNT and YYREEE (reference sequence). The CDR3 sequence is 16 residues long. CDR3 in DNA: TGTGCCAGCAGCTTGGCGAGGGGGACAGGGTACAATGAGCAGTTCTTC. Amino acid sequence: CASSLARGTGYNEQFF.